The clone carrying this T cell receptor beta chain appeared once. The data originate from a study of blood T cell repertoires in COVID-19. Study-wide background: There were acute and convalescent COVID-19 samples, and they came from the United States, Italy and Spain. The analysed material was cDNA or gDNA that came from T cells, B-cell-depleted T cells, or PBMCs.

Per the original methods: Using reference gene primer amplification, nucleated cell counts were estimated. The method was immunoSEQ multiplex PCR; TCRdb's version includes in-frame clones alone and lacks a portion of them. Clone size and the V and J calls come from that table; the DNA yielded D and trimming. This table holds tens of thousands of clones, about nine tenths found once. The trim removed 5 bases at V and 7 bases at J, leaving 9 bases unmatched. CDR3 length: 15 amino acids. Germline values: CDR1 SGHNT, CDR2 YENEEA. The chain joins TRBV11-3 to TRBJ2-1; 9 nucleotides match TRBD1. This clonotype was obtained from a human donor in a cohort sampled during active COVID-19. The sample taken for sequencing was peripheral blood. The CDR3 DNA follows: TGTGCCAGCAGCCGTAGGGGACAGGGTGTTAATGAGCAGTTCTTC. This encodes CASSRRGQGVNEQFF.